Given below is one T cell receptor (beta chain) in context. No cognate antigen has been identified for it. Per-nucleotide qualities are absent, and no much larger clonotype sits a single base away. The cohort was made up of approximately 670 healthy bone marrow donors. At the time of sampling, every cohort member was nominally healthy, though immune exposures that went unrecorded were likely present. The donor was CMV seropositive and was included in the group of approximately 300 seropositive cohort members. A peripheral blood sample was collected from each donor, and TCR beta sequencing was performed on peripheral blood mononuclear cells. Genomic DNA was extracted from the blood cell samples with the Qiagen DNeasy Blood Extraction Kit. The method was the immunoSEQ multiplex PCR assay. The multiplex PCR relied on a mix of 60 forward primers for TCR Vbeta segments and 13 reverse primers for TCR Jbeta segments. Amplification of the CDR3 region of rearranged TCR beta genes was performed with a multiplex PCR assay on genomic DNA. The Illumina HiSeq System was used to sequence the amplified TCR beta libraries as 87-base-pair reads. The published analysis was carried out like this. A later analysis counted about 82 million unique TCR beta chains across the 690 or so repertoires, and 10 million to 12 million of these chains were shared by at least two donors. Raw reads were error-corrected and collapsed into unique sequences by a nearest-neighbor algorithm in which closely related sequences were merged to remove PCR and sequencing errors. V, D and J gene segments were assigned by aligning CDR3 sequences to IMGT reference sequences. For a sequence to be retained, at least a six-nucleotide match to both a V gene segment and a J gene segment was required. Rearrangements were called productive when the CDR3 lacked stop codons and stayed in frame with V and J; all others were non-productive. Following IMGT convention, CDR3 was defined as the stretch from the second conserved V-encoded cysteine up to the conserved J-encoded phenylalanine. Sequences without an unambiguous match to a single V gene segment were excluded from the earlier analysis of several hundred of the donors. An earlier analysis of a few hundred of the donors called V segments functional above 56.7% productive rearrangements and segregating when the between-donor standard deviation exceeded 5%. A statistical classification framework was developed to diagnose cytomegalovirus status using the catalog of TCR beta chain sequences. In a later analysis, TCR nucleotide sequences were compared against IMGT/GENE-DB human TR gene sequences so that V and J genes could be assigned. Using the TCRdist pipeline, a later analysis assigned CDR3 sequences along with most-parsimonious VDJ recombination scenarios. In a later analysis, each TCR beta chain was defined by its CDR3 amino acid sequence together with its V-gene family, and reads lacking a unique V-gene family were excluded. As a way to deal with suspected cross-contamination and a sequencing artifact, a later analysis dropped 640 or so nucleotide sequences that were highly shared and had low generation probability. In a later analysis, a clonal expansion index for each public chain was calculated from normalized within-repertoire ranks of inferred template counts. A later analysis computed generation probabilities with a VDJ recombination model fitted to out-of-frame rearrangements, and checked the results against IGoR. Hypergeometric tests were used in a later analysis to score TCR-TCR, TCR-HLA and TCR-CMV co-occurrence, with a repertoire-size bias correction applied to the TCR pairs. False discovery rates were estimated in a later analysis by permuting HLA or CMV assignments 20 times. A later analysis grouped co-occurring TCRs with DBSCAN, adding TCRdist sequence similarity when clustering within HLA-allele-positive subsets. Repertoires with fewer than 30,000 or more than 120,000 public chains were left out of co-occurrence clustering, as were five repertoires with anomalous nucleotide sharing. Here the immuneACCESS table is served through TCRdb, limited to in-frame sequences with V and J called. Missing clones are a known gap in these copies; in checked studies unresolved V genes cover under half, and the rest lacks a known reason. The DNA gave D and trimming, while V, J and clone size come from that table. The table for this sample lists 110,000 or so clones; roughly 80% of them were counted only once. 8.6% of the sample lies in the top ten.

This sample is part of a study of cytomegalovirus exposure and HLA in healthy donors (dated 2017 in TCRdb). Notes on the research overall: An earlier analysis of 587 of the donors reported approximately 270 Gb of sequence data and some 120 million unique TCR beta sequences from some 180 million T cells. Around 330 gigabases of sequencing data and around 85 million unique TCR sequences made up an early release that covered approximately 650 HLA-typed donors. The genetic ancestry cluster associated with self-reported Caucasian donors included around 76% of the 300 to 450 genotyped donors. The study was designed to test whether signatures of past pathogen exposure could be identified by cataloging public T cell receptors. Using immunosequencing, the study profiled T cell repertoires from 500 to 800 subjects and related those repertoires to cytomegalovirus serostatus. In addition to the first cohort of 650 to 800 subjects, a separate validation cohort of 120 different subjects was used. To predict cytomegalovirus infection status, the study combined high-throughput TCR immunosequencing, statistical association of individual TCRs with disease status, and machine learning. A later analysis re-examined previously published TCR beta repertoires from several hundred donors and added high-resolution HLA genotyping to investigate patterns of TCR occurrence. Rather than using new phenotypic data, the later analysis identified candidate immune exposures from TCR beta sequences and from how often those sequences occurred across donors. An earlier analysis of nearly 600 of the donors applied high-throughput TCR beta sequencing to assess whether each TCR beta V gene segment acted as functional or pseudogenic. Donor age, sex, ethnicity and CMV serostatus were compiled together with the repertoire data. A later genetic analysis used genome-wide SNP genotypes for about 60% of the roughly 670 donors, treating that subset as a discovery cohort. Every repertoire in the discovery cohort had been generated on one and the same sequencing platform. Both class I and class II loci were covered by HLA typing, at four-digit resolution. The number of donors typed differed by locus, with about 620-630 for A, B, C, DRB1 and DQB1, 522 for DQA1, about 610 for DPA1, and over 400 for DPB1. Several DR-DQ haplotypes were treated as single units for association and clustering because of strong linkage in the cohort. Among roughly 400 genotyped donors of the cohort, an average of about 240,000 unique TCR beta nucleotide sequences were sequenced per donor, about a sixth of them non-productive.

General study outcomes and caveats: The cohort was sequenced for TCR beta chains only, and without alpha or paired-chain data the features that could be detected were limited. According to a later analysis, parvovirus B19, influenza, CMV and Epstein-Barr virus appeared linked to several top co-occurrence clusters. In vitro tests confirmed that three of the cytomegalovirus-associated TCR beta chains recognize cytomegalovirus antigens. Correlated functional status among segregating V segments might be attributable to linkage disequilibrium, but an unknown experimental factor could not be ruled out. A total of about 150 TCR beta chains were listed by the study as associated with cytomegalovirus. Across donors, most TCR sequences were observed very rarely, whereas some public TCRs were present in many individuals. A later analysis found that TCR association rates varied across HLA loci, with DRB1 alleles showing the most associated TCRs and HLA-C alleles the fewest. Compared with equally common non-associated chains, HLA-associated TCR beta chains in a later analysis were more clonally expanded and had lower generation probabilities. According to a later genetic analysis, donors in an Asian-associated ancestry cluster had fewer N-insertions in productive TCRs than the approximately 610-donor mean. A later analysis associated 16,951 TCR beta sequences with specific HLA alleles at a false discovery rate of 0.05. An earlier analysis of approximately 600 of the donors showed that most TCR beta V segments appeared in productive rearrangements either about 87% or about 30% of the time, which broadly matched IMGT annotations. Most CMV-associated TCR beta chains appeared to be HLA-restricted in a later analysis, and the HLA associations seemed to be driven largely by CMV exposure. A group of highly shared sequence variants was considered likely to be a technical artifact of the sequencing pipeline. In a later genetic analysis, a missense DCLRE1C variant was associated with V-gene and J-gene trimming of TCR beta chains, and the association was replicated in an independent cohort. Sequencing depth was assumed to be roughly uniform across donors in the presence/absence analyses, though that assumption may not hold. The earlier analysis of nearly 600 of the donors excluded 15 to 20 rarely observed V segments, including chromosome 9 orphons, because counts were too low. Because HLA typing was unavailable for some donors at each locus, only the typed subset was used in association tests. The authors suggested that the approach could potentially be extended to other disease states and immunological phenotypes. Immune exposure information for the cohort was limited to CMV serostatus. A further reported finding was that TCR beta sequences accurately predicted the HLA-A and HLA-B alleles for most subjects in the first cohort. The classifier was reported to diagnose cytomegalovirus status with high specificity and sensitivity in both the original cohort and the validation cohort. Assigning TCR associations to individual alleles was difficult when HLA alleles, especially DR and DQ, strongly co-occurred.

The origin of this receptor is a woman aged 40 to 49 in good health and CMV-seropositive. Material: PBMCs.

The CDR3 corresponds to CASSLAEGSGGYIPDTQYF. The DNA sequence reads TGTGCCAGCAGCTTAGCGGAGGGAAGCGGGGGGTACATTCCAGATACGCAGTATTTT. The rearranged segments are TRBV7-6 and TRBJ2-3; 9 bases in the junction line up with TRBD2. CDR1 SGHVS and CDR2 FNYEAQ are derived from the germline V gene. Compared with germline, V lacks 0 bases and J lacks 4 bases; bases without a gene match: 14. The CDR3 contains 19 residues, cysteine and phenylalanine counted. Only the CDR3 portion is preserved as DNA: 57 bases, with reading frame beginning at the first base.